These 17 T cell receptor beta chains were sequenced from one sample in a study of T cell changes during pregnancy in multiple sclerosis. Method: immunoSEQ multiplex PCR; TCRdb's copy keeps in-frame clones and lacks some. Among about 68,000 clones listed, around nine tenths were seen once. The input for sequencing was peripheral blood, taken in the third trimester of pregnancy. The receptors come from a female donor with multiple sclerosis, enrolled in a pregnancy study.

The gene calls are TRBV18 and TRBJ2-7; 9 nucleotides line up with TRBD1. V shed 3 bases and J 4 bases; nucleotides not matched to a gene: 7. This CDR3 has 15 residues. Germline V gives CDR1 KGHSH, CDR2 LQKENI. The CDR3 region is CASSPGTGSRYEQYF. The CDR3 coding sequence is TGTGCCAGCTCACCGGGGACAGGGTCCAGATACGAGCAGTACTTC. Combining the CDR3 with reference TRBV18 and TRBJ2-7 gives the whole variable domain NAGVMQNPRHLVRRRGQEARLRCSPMKGHSHVYWYRQLPEEGLKFMVYLQKENIIDESGMPKERFSAEFPKEGPSILRIQQVVRGDSAAYFCASSPGTGSRYEQYFGPGTRLTVT.

The gene calls are TRBV6-4 and TRBJ2-3; 8 bases map to TRBD2. J lost 4 bases, V lost 6 bases, and 12 bases had no gene match. The V gene's germline CDR1 is MRHNA and CDR2 SNTAGT. The CDR3 is made up of 16 amino acids. The chain's CDR3 is CASSRSGGGRADTQYF. CDR3 coding DNA: TGTGCCAGCAGCCGGAGTGGCGGGGGGCGGGCAGATACGCAGTATTTT.

The rearrangement links TRBV7-2 to TRBJ2-5, with TRBD2 identical over 7 bases. With V trimmed by 4 bases and J by 4 bases, 6 bases remained unmatched. The CDR3 length is 14 residues. CDR1 is SGHTA and CDR2 is FQGNSA in the germline V gene. CDR3 residues: CASSSRGEGETQYF. DNA of the CDR3: TGTGCCAGCAGCTCCCGGGGGGAGGGAGAGACCCAGTACTTC.

This clone was seen once. The chain is built from TRBV6-5 and TRBJ2-5; 9 nucleotides match TRBD2. The V segment lost 4 bases and the J segment 7 bases; nucleotides outside the gene matches: 10. CDR1 and CDR2 (germline): MNHEY, SVGAGI. The CDR3 consists of 15 residues. The CDR3 DNA reads TGTGCCAGCAGTTTCGATCGGACTAGCGACGGGACCCAGTACTTC. Amino acids: CASSFDRTSDGTQYF.

The chain couples TRBV6-4 to TRBJ2-1; perhaps TRBD1 as D (8 bases). The V end was cut by 2 bases, the J end by 4 bases, with 12 bases between. This CDR3 has 15 residues. The germline CDR1 and CDR2 sequences are MRHNA and SNTAGT. CDR3: CASSDAQGGYNEQFF. CDR3 bases: TGTGCCAGCAGTGACGCACAGGGGGGGTACAATGAGCAGTTCTTC.

The rearrangement links TRBV4-1 to TRBJ1-1; 7 bases align to TRBD1. CDR1 and CDR2 (germline): MGHRA, YSYEKL. Trimming removed 5 bases from V and 10 bases from J; junction bases left unmatched: 10. This CDR3 comprises 13 residues. Here the CDR3 reads CASSSGGSRGAFF. The CDR3 DNA is TGCGCCAGCAGCTCAGGGGGATCTCGGGGAGCTTTCTTT.

The V gene is TRBV7-8, the J gene TRBJ2-2; perhaps TRBD1 as D (6 bases). V was clipped by 2 bases and J by 0 bases, with 10 bases between them. The CDR3 sequence is 16 residues long. The germline gives CDR1 SGHVS, CDR2 FQNEAQ. For the CDR3, the DNA is TGTGCCAGCAGCTTAAATAACAGGGCGAACACCGGGGAGCTGTTTTTT. Amino acids: CASSLNNRANTGELFF.

This clone has more than one count but fewer than ten. The CDR3 protein is CASSMVVQLEQYF. As DNA, the CDR3 is TGTGCCAGTAGTATGGTCGTCCAATTAGAACAGTACTTC. The chain has TRBV19 and TRBJ2-7, with D uncertain. CDR3 length equals 13 residues. V was cut by 3 bases and J by 10 bases, with 16 bases left in between. CDR1 and CDR2 from the germline V gene are LNHDA and SQIVND (reference sequence).

The genes are TRBV6-5 and TRBJ1-3; 7 bases are shared with TRBD1. The trim removed 0 bases at V and 2 bases at J, leaving 4 bases unmatched. Germline CDR1 is MNHEY and CDR2 is SVGAGI. The CDR3 spans 16 residues. The CDR3 DNA is TGTGCCAGCAGTTACTCAGTGGGGACAGCTGGAAACACCATATATTTT. Its translation: CASSYSVGTAGNTIYF.

The chain recombines TRBV29-1 with TRBJ1-1; D is perhaps TRBD1 (5 bases). CDR3 length: 13 residues. The V end was cut by 7 bases, the J end by 8 bases, with 20 bases between. Germline CDR1 reads SQVTM; CDR2 reads ANQGSEA. As DNA, the CDR3 is TGCAGCGGGATGGAGCCGGGGGATGTAGAAGCTTTCTTT. Translation: CSGMEPGDVEAFF.

This clone was counted a single time. The gene calls are TRBV7-2 and TRBJ2-3, with 8 nucleotides matching TRBD1. This CDR3 region has 13 residues. Germline V gene data show CDR1 as SGHTA and CDR2 as FQGNSA. V gave up 4 bases and J gave up 6 bases; unmatched junction bases: 3. The DNA for the CDR3 is TGTGCCAGCAGCTATTACAGGGGGGATACGCAGTATTTT. Its protein product is CASSYYRGDTQYF.

The count of this clone is one. V is TRBV11-1 and J is TRBJ2-1; 11 bases agree with TRBD1. After removal of 4 bases from V and 4 bases from J, the junction contained 6 bases not matched to a gene. The germline V gene has CDR1 SGHAT and CDR2 FQDESV (reference sequence). The CDR3 sequence is 16 residues long. The CDR3, as DNA: TGTGCCAGCAGCTCCCGGGACAGGGGGGCGTACAATGAGCAGTTCTTC. It is translated as CASSSRDRGAYNEQFF.

The CDR3 DNA follows: TGTGCCAGCAAAAACCCAACAGGGGCCTCCTATGGCTACACCTTC. Its translation is CASKNPTGASYGYTF. The chain links TRBV5-4 to TRBJ1-2, with 7 bases matching TRBD1. The trim removed 6 bases at V and 4 bases at J, leaving 12 bases unmatched. The CDR3 has 15 amino acids. In germline, CDR1 is SGHNT, CDR2 YYREEE (reference sequence).

The chain has TRBV2 and TRBJ1-4, with TRBD1 identical over 8 bases. Germline lookup yields CDR1 SNHLY and CDR2 FYNNEI. V was pared by 3 bases and J by 0 bases, with 3 bases of the junction left unmatched. CDR3 size: 16 residues. The CDR3 DNA sequence: TGTGCCAGCAGTGAGCAGGGGGCCGCAACTAATGAAAAACTGTTTTTT. Translation gives CASSEQGAATNEKLFF.

The chain combines TRBV11-1 with TRBJ2-3; the match to TRBD2 covers 8 bases. The trim removed 0 bases at V and 3 bases at J, leaving 2 bases unmatched. CDR1 and CDR2 from the germline V gene are SGHAT and FQDESV (reference sequence). The CDR3 sequence is 15 residues long. The CDR3 DNA reads as TGTGCCAGCAGCTTAGCCAGCGGGAGAACAGATACGCAGTATTTT. Translated, it gives CASSLASGRTDTQYF.

The CDR3 region has the DNA TGTGCCAGCAGTGTAAGGGCGGGAACCGGGGAGCTGTTTTTT. This gives the protein CASSVRAGTGELFF. The rearrangement links TRBV6-4 to TRBJ2-2, with TRBD2 as a possible D gene (6 bases). Germline V gene lookup returns CDR1 MRHNA and CDR2 SNTAGT. The germline V and J ends were trimmed by 4 bases and 5 bases, with 11 bases remaining between them. CDR3 length equals 14 residues.

A few counts support this clone. This chain uses TRBV2 with TRBJ2-3; 9 bases are a match to TRBD1. V shed 5 bases and J 1 base; nucleotides not matched to a gene: 7. The CDR3 covers 16 residues. The germline V gene encodes CDR1 SNHLY and CDR2 FYNNEI. The CDR3 DNA follows: TGTGCCAGCAGTTCCAGGACAGGGGCCGGCACAGATACGCAGTATTTT. Its protein product is CASSSRTGAGTDTQYF. The full variable domain, its missing parts supplied by reference TRBV2 and TRBJ2-3, is EPEVTQTPSHQVTQMGQEVILRCVPISNHLYFYWYRQILGQKVEFLVSFYNNEISEKSEIFDDQFSVERPDGSNFTLKIRSTKLEDSAMYFCASSSRTGAGTDTQYFGPGTRLTVL.